These 14 T cell receptor beta chains were sequenced from one sample in a study of cytomegalovirus exposure and HLA in healthy donors. A multiplex PCR was run with 60 Vbeta primers and 13 Jbeta primers. The table came from immunoSEQ multiplex PCR; TCRdb's copy has only in-frame clones and leaves some out. The table records 150,000 to 200,000 clones, 76% of them present only once. Sequences were obtained from PBMCs. The receptor source for this set is a female donor in good health and CMV-seronegative.

The chain couples TRBV5-4 to TRBJ2-4; 7 bases are shared with TRBD1. The CDR3 has 18 amino acids. J lost 0 bases, V lost 4 bases, and 13 bases had no gene match. CDR1 is SGHNT, CDR2 YYREEE, per germline (reference sequence). This CDR3 reads CASSQQKGAGGAKNIQYF. For the CDR3, the DNA is TGTGCCAGCAGCCAACAAAAGGGGGCTGGCGGAGCCAAAAACATTCAGTACTTC.

The chain uses TRBV11-2 and TRBJ1-3; D not resolved. From germline, CDR1 is SGHAT and CDR2 FQNNGV. The V end lost 4 bases, the J end lost 5 bases, and 15 bases lay between the germline ends. The CDR3 runs 15 residues. CDR3 DNA: TGTGCCAGCAGCTCTCATACGGGATCCCGAAACACCATATATTTT. Translated, it gives CASSSHTGSRNTIYF.

This clone was detected once. V is TRBV25-1 and J is TRBJ2-7, with D perhaps matching TRBD1 (6 bases). Germline CDR1 reads MGHDK; CDR2 reads SYGVNS. Deletions cut 2 bases from V and 3 bases from J, with 14 bases between. This CDR3 comprises 15 residues. The CDR3, as DNA: TGTGCCAGCAGTGAACATACAGGGAAAAGCTACGAGCAGTACTTC. This translates into CASSEHTGKSYEQYF.

This chain joins TRBV27 and TRBJ2-7, with TRBD2 matching 10 bases. V trimming: 2 bases; J trimming: 0 bases; junction bases outside the gene matches: 4. The CDR3 runs to 16 residues. Looked up from germline, CDR1 is MNHEY and CDR2 is SMNVEV (reference sequence). The CDR3 DNA follows: TGTGCCAGCAGTTTAATCCGGACTAGCGGCTCCTACGAGCAGTACTTC. Translating gives CASSLIRTSGSYEQYF.

The rearrangement links TRBV4-1 to TRBJ1-2; TRBD1 might be the D (5 bases). Deletions cut 4 bases from V and 8 bases from J, with 20 bases between. This CDR3 comprises 15 residues. The germline gives CDR1 MGHRA, CDR2 YSYEKL. The CDR3 region has the DNA TGCGCCAGCAGCCCCCGGGTGGGGGGAGTCGAAGGCTACACCTTC. Translation: CASSPRVGGVEGYTF.

This clone has just a few counts. The rearrangement links TRBV18 to TRBJ2-5; 10 bases fit TRBD1. This CDR3 is 16 amino acids long. V was clipped by 3 bases and J by 2 bases; unmatched bases: 6. Germline values: CDR1 KGHSH, CDR2 LQKENI. The CDR3 DNA follows: TGTGCCAGCTCACCGGGACAGGGGAGGGCACAAGAGACCCAGTACTTC. Its translation is CASSPGQGRAQETQYF.

The gene calls are TRBV7-8 and TRBJ2-7; 9 bases fit TRBD2. V was clipped by 6 bases and J by 0 bases; unmatched bases: 9. Germline CDR1 and CDR2: SGHVS and FQNEAQ. The CDR3 has 16 residues. The DNA of the CDR3 is TGTGCCAGCAGTCGGCGGGAGGGCTTCAGCTCCTACGAGCAGTACTTC. This sequence encodes CASSRREGFSSYEQYF. Full variable domain (missing parts from reference TRBV7-8 and TRBJ2-7): GAGVSQSPRYKVAKRGQDVALRCDPISGHVSLFWYQQALGQGPEFLTYFQNEAQLDKSGLPSDRFFAERPEGSVSTLKIQRTQQEDSAVYLCASSRREGFSSYEQYFGPGTRLTVT.

The chain is built from TRBV18 and TRBJ2-1; TRBD2 is a possible D gene (6 bases). Per germline, CDR1 KGHSH and CDR2 LQKENI. The CDR3 extends over 14 amino acids. Trimming stripped 0 bases from V and 7 bases from J, with 10 bases between. In DNA form, the CDR3 reads TGTGCCAGCTCACCACCGCCCCTAGCGAATGAGCAGTTCTTC. Its translation is CASSPPPLANEQFF.

The CDR3, as DNA: TGTGCCAGCAGTTACGACCGACAGGGGGCTGGGGGCTACACCTTC. Its translation: CASSYDRQGAGGYTF. The chain links TRBV27 to TRBJ1-2, with 10 bases lining up with TRBD1. The trim removed 4 bases at V and 8 bases at J, leaving 10 bases unmatched. The CDR3 extends over 15 amino acids. CDR1 and CDR2 from the germline V gene are MNHEY and SMNVEV (reference sequence).

The chain couples TRBV9 to TRBJ1-6; 7 nucleotides agree with TRBD1. Germline V gene sequence: CDR1 SGDLS, CDR2 YYNGEE. The CDR3 totals 14 residues. The ends lost 4 bases at V and 10 bases at J; junction bases unmatched: 8. The CDR3 loop is CASSPGTEYSPLHF. The CDR3 DNA reads TGTGCCAGCAGCCCCGGGACAGAATACTCACCCCTCCACTTT.

The chain recombines TRBV30 with TRBJ1-2, with D hard to call. The V gene's germline CDR1 is GTSNPN and CDR2 SVGIG (reference sequence). Trimming removed 1 base from V and 5 bases from J, with 11 bases in between. The CDR3 runs 13 residues. CDR3 bases: TGTGCCTGGAGTGCCAGGTTCAATTATGGCTACACCTTC. It is translated as CAWSARFNYGYTF.

This clone turned up a few times. The chain carries TRBV19 and TRBJ1-3; D call uncertain. Germline loops: CDR1 LNHDA, CDR2 SQIVND (reference sequence). CDR3 length equals 15 residues. Trimming took off 5 bases at V and 4 bases at J, with 15 bases between the two ends. The CDR3 is CASSPVVAVGNTIYF. The CDR3 DNA is TGTGCCAGTAGTCCGGTTGTAGCAGTGGGAAACACCATATATTTT.

The chain links TRBV5-5 to TRBJ1-1; 8 nucleotides agree with TRBD1. This CDR3 is 14 amino acids long. Per the germline V gene, CDR1 is SGHKS and CDR2 is YYEKEE (reference sequence). With 2 bases clipped from V and 1 base from J, the junction kept 1 base outside the gene matches. The CDR3 nucleotides are TGTGCCAGCAGCTTACAGGGGGGGAACACTGAAGCTTTCTTT. Its protein is CASSLQGGNTEAFF.

CDR3 DNA: TGTGCCAGCAGCGTAGGAGACTCCTACAATGAGCAGTTCTTC. It yields the protein CASSVGDSYNEQFF. The rearrangement uses TRBV9 and TRBJ2-1; D is uncertain. Germline values: CDR1 SGDLS, CDR2 YYNGEE. This CDR3 is built from 14 residues. V was cut by 0 bases and J by 0 bases, with 4 bases left in between.